This entry describes one T cell receptor (beta chain). Per the study methods: Reference gene primer amplification in the assay estimated nucleated cell counts. Clones were read by immunoSEQ multiplex PCR, and TCRdb kept only the in-frame ones, dropping some. V and J calls and clone size come straight from that table; D and trimming were deduced from the DNA. Counted here are roughly 30,000 clones, under 90% occurring once; the ten biggest clones make up roughly 15%. This sample was included in a study of blood T cell repertoires in COVID-19. Germline loops: CDR1 LGHNA, CDR2 YSLEER. This CDR3 has 15 residues. V was clipped by 2 bases and J by 3 bases; unmatched bases: 6.

The source material was peripheral blood. V usage is TRBV4-3 and J usage is TRBJ1-2; TRBD1 agrees at 7 bases. This sequence was found in a man aged 65 to 79 with active COVID-19. As DNA, the CDR3 is TGCGCCAGCAGCCAACACGGGACAGCCGACTATGGCTACACCTTC. Its translation is CASSQHGTADYGYTF.